These T cell receptor beta chains were read from a single sample in a study of blood T cell repertoires in COVID-19. Here immunoSEQ multiplex PCR was the method, and the copy in TCRdb shows in-frame clones only, minus some. Of about 300,000 clones listed, around 90% are singletons. Source material: peripheral blood. Receptors were obtained from a man aged 65-85 years with acute or convalescent COVID-19. Each CDR3 is given with its conserved first and last residue.

TRBV7-9	CASSLAHEDGYTF
TRBV7-2	CASSLYQGALGYGYTF
TRBV18	CASSHLAGGLDEKLFF
TRBV19	CASSIGGLRETQYF
TRBV28	CASSRTGGQNIQYF
TRBV7-8	CASQEQINQPQHF
TRBV23-1	CASSQSVGTATNEKLFF
TRBV4-2	CASSQDGGRSIARTDTQYF
TRBV6-6	CASSTPGGGNSPLHF
TRBV2	CARTGDGTEAFF
TRBV5-1	CASSYQGSGETQYF
TRBV10-3	CAISESGTGGGEQFF
TRBV24-1	CATSAGYSGANVLTF
TRBV2	CASRGGRTDSPLHF
TRBV28	CASSRQPETYEQYF
TRBV29-1	CSVGQGTDTQYF
TRBV29-1	CSGEAEADTQYF
TRBV11-3	CASSVVAGVNNEQFF
TRBV18	CASSQQEYYNEQFF
TRBV19	CASTLSGGAPQHF
TRBV28	CASKRGSNTIYF
TRBV9	CASSADSGKQFF
TRBV20-1	CSASGGLDPRSYNEQFF
TRBV19	CASTSQADYGYTF
TRBV7-8	CASSLIGAAYEQYF
TRBV27	CASSSFVLAGVPGELFF
TRBV4-3	CASSQRGNNEKLFF
TRBV7-2	CASSIRTGEDQPQHF
TRBV7-9	CASSFKQVFGATNEKLFF
TRBV29-1	CSVEGTSGRTDTQYF
TRBV7-9	CASSLEGGSNSPLHF
TRBV10-3	CAISGGSEQFF
TRBV11-2	CASSLGQGNFGEAFF
TRBV6-6	CASRSRGPSTDTQYF
TRBV27	CASAPRVGGYTF
TRBV2	CASSEGGGPIYNEQFF
TRBV5-1	CASSLRSGGAVGEQFF
TRBV18	CASSPNRGSTEAFF
TRBV29-1	CSVEVRQGWRGYTF
TRBV5-1	CASGLGLLATNEKLFF
TRBV4-3	CASSHVIRTGAQSRYGYTF
TRBV2	CASKSGGLGEKLFF
TRBV14	CASSQTGEGGRIRYTF
TRBV6-1	CASSETIQSGELFF
TRBV4-1	CASSQWQLAGAEQFF
TRBV19	CASSRGRTTMNTEAFF
TRBV2	CASNRDRGGSNQPQHF
TRBV7-2	CASSSTGVKYF
TRBV7-2	CASSSNSGVDIQYF
TRBV6-5	CASSRTAGPYGYTF
TRBV29-1	CSVSHTSLDEQFF
TRBV28	CASSTPGYGYTF
TRBV7-2	CASSLVRGYNEQFF
TRBV4-3	CASSQDGGVGYGYTF
TRBV24-1	CATSDWDRGYNEQFF
TRBV18	CASSPRGSGELFF